These T cell receptor beta chains were read from a single sample in a study of T cells in Graves' hyperthyroidism and ophthalmopathy. TCRdb redid the calling of the multiplex PCR reads with MiXCR, one entry per CDR3 protein. The sample has about 620,000 distinct CDR3 sequences; about 17% are singletons. The sequencing sample was made of blood. These receptors came from a woman under 40 with Graves' hyperthyroidism. CDR3s include the opening cysteine and the closing phenylalanine or tryptophan. D genes are given only for firm matches. For some rows the clone size is stated as once, few or many, or as a class when expanded; others skip it.

CDR3aa,CDR3nt,abundance,d_gene,j_gene,v_gene
CASNIGGADIQYF,TGTGCCAGCAACATAGGGGGCGCGGACATTCAGTACTTC,many,TRBD1,TRBJ2-4,TRBV12-3/TRBV12-4
CSTTSGRRKTQYF,TGCAGCACAACTAGCGGGAGGAGGAAGACCCAGTACTTC,-,TRBD2,TRBJ2-5,TRBV29-1
CAISGTTSSDEQYF,TGTGCCATCAGTGGGACGACTAGTTCTGACGAGCAGTACTTC,many,-,TRBJ2-7,TRBV10-3
CSVLGQGGNEQYF,TGCAGCGTACTGGGACAGGGAGGGAACGAGCAGTACTTC,many,TRBD1,TRBJ2-7,TRBV29-1
CATSPDRLETQYF,TGTGCCACCTCGCCTGACAGATTGGAGACCCAGTACTTC,many,-,TRBJ2-5,TRBV10-3
CSARNPGQPLISGSPLHF,TGCAGTGCACGGAATCCGGGACAGCCTTTAATTTCAGGTTCACCCCTCCACTTT,few,TRBD1,TRBJ1-6,TRBV20-1
CASSISSRTGELFF,TGTGCCAGTAGTATCTCATCGCGCACCGGGGAGCTGTTTTTT,-,-,TRBJ2-2,TRBV19
CASSPPGGPENIQYF,TGTGCCAGCTCACCACCAGGAGGGCCTGAAAACATTCAGTACTTC,many,-,TRBJ2-4,TRBV18
CASSSGLRGVTNEKLFF,TGTGCCAGCAGCTCGGGACTCCGGGGGGTAACTAATGAAAAACTGTTTTTT,many,-,TRBJ1-4,TRBV6-1
CASLGVRANYGYTF,TGTGCCAGTCTAGGTGTTAGGGCTAACTATGGCTACACCTTC,-,-,TRBJ1-2,TRBV12-3/TRBV12-4
CASSQPGLAGVEQYF,TGTGCCAGCAGTCAACCAGGACTAGCGGGAGTTGAGCAGTACTTC,many,TRBD2,TRBJ2-7,TRBV6-2/TRBV6-3
CASTPTGTGLQETQYF,TGTGCCAGCACCCCGACCGGGACAGGGCTTCAAGAGACCCAGTACTTC,many,TRBD1,TRBJ2-5,TRBV7-2
CASSQDFRQGSNSPLHF,TGTGCCAGCAGCCAAGATTTCCGACAGGGTAGTAATTCACCCCTCCACTTT,few,TRBD1,TRBJ1-6,TRBV4-2
CASSPNPGGRLGYTF,TGTGCCAGCAGCCCGAACCCAGGGGGAAGATTGGGCTACACCTTC,few,TRBD1,TRBJ1-2,TRBV7-2
CASSPSRENTIYF,TGTGCCAGCTCACCATCGAGGGAAAACACCATATATTTT,many,-,TRBJ1-3,TRBV18
CASSPLGQNYARGDYTDTQYF,TGTGCCAGCAGCCCCCTGGGACAGAATTACGCTCGCGGAGATTACACAGATACGCAGTATTTT,many,TRBD1,TRBJ2-3,TRBV7-3
CATSRDAETQYF,TGTGCCACCAGCAGAGATGCGGAGACCCAGTACTTC,many,-,TRBJ2-5,TRBV15
CASSRWGGPGNTIYF,TGTGCCAGCAGCCGCTGGGGGGGCCCTGGAAACACCATATATTTT,many,-,TRBJ1-3,TRBV7-8
CASSGTSERQYF,TGTGCCAGCAGCGGGACTAGCGAACGGCAGTACTTC,many,TRBD2,TRBJ2-7,TRBV12-3/TRBV12-4
CASSLVGRTSGTEQYF,TGTGCCAGCAGCTTAGTCGGTCGGACTAGCGGGACCGAGCAGTACTTC,many,TRBD2,TRBJ2-7,TRBV11-2
CASSSREYYEQYF,TGTGCCAGCAGCTCCAGGGAGTACTACGAGCAGTACTTC,-,-,TRBJ2-7,TRBV13
CASRRLAEYNEQFF,TGTGCCAGCAGACGTCTAGCGGAGTACAATGAGCAGTTCTTC,many,TRBD2,TRBJ2-1,TRBV6-2/TRBV6-3
CASSPPTATFYEQYF,TGTGCCAGCTCACCTCCGACAGCTACCTTTTACGAGCAGTACTTC,-,-,TRBJ2-7,TRBV18
CASSYGRQSNQPQHF,TGTGCCAGCAGTTATGGAAGACAGAGCAATCAGCCCCAGCATTTT,many,-,TRBJ1-5,TRBV6-5
CASSLDGGAPEAFF,TGTGCCAGCAGCTTAGATGGGGGGGCCCCTGAAGCTTTCTTT,-,-,TRBJ1-1,TRBV11-3
CSAREGAGELFF,TGCAGTGCTAGAGAAGGGGCCGGGGAGCTGTTTTTT,-,-,TRBJ2-2,TRBV20-1
CASSGPGRANTGELFF,TGTGCCAGCAGCGGACCCGGGAGGGCGAACACCGGGGAGCTGTTTTTT,few,TRBD2,TRBJ2-2,TRBV9
CASSPTGKDWWTQYF,TGTGCCAGCAGTCCTACAGGGAAGGACTGGTGGACCCAGTACTTC,many,-,TRBJ2-5,TRBV6-1
CACPLQGNEQYF,TGCGCCTGCCCTCTGCAGGGGAACGAGCAGTACTTC,many,-,TRBJ2-7,TRBV7-3
CASSDQGASGNQPQHF,TGTGCCAGCAGCGATCAGGGGGCCTCGGGCAATCAGCCCCAGCATTTT,many,TRBD1,TRBJ1-5,TRBV12-3/TRBV12-4
CSARGTFQETQYF,TGCAGTGCTAGGGGGACTTTTCAAGAGACCCAGTACTTC,few,-,TRBJ2-5,TRBV20-1
CSADRQSSSYNSPLHF,TGCAGTGCGGATAGACAGTCGAGCTCCTATAATTCACCCCTCCACTTT,-,-,TRBJ1-6,TRBV20-1
CASSYQGNEQYF,TGTGCCAGCAGTTACCAGGGTAACGAGCAGTACTTC,many,-,TRBJ2-7,TRBV6-5
CAGRGGGGDEQYF,TGTGCCGGCAGGGGGGGGGGGGGGGACGAGCAGTACTTC,-,-,TRBJ2-7,TRBV12-3/TRBV12-4
CASSGSSGIRRDTQYF,TGTGCCAGCAGTGGCTCTAGCGGGATTCGGAGAGATACGCAGTATTTT,few,TRBD2,TRBJ2-3,TRBV2
CASSPDGGNTEAFF,TGCGCCAGCAGCCCGGACGGTGGGAACACTGAAGCTTTCTTT,many,-,TRBJ1-1,TRBV5-1
CSARPVEASLFYEQYF,TGCAGTGCTAGACCCGTCGAGGCTAGCCTATTCTACGAGCAGTACTTC,many,-,TRBJ2-7,TRBV20-1
CASNPGQGRPGELFF,TGTGCCAGCAACCCGGGACAGGGGCGTCCCGGGGAGCTGTTTTTT,few,TRBD1,TRBJ2-2,TRBV12-3/TRBV12-4
CASSLAIETSGDQETQYF,TGTGCCAGCAGCTTAGCGATCGAGACTAGCGGTGACCAAGAGACCCAGTACTTC,few,TRBD2,TRBJ2-5,TRBV7-8
CASSTRTGGFYEQYF,TGTGCCAGCAGCACGCGGACAGGGGGATTCTACGAGCAGTACTTC,many,TRBD1,TRBJ2-7,TRBV7-9
CSASLASEANTGELFF,TGCAGTGCTAGTTTGGCTAGCGAGGCGAACACCGGGGAGCTGTTTTTT,-,-,TRBJ2-2,TRBV20-1
CASSFGGNEQYF,TGTGCCAGCAGTTTTGGGGGGAACGAGCAGTACTTC,many,-,TRBJ2-7,TRBV28
CASSLRWLASNNEQFF,TGTGCCAGCAGCCTGCGATGGCTGGCGTCCAACAATGAGCAGTTCTTC,few,-,TRBJ2-1,TRBV9
CASSLGARTVWADEQYF,TGTGCCAGCAGTTTAGGCGCTAGGACGGTATGGGCCGACGAGCAGTACTTC,many,-,TRBJ2-7,TRBV12-3/TRBV12-4
CASRGGNEQFF,TGTGCCAGCAGAGGGGGCAATGAGCAGTTCTTC,many,-,TRBJ2-1,TRBV11-1
CSAQAGGRDEQYF,TGCAGTGCCCAAGCGGGAGGGCGGGACGAGCAGTACTTC,many,TRBD2,TRBJ2-7,TRBV20-1
CASSLGTSGANTGELFF,TGCGCCAGCAGCTTGGGGACTAGCGGAGCGAACACCGGGGAGCTGTTTTTT,few,TRBD2,TRBJ2-2,TRBV5-1
CASSLWGGGVDEQFF,TGTGCCAGCAGTTTATGGGGAGGGGGGGTCGATGAGCAGTTCTTC,-,-,TRBJ2-1,TRBV27
CASSQVGSREQYF,TGTGCCAGCAGCCAAGTCGGTAGCCGCGAGCAGTACTTC,many,-,TRBJ2-7,TRBV3-1